Below are 17 T cell receptor beta chains sequenced from a single sample in a study of control samples from healthy donors and cancer patients. TCRdb's copy holds only in-frame clones and misses some; the assay was immunoSEQ multiplex PCR. Counted here are some 95,000 clones, around nine tenths occurring once; the ten biggest clones make up 13% to 15%. Specimen: blood. Receptors were obtained from a man under 40 in good health.

As for this clone: Distinct nucleotide sequences in the sample also encode this CDR3. CDR3 in DNA: TGTGCCAGCAGCTCTACAGGGACAGCCTACGAGCAGTACTTC. This encodes CASSSTGTAYEQYF. The chain uses TRBV7-2 and TRBJ2-7; TRBD1 matches 7 bases. Per germline, CDR1 SGHTA and CDR2 FQGNSA. This CDR3 is built from 14 residues. V shed 4 bases, J shed 2 bases, and the junction held 5 bases outside the gene matches.

The rearrangement uses TRBV5-1 and TRBJ1-4; 7 bases fit TRBD1. This CDR3 has 15 amino acids. CDR1 is SGHRS and CDR2 is YFSETQ in the germline V gene. V gave up 3 bases and J gave up 3 bases; unmatched junction bases: 5. Here the CDR3 reads CASSSLGQPNEKLFF. DNA of the CDR3: TGCGCCAGCAGCTCCTTGGGACAGCCTAATGAAAAACTGTTTTTT.

The chain links TRBV5-1 to TRBJ2-2, with D possibly TRBD2 on 5 matching bases. V was trimmed by 4 bases and J by 1 base, leaving 11 bases between them. The CDR3 is 15 residues long. Germline CDR1 reads SGHRS; CDR2 reads YFSETQ. CDR3 bases: TGCGCCAGCAGCCTTAGCGTCTTGAACACCGGGGAGCTGTTTTTT. Translated, it gives CASSLSVLNTGELFF.

This clone was recorded once. The chain combines TRBV19 with TRBJ2-4, with TRBD1 matching 9 bases. The germline gives CDR1 LNHDA, CDR2 SQIVND (reference sequence). The CDR3 covers 19 residues. V dropped 3 bases and J dropped 0; count of bases not matched to a gene: 12. The chain's CDR3 is CASSMRGQGGLLAKNIQYF. In nucleotides, the CDR3 is TGTGCCAGTAGTATGAGGGGACAGGGAGGTCTATTAGCCAAAAACATTCAGTACTTC.

This clone showed up just a few times. This chain links TRBV28 with TRBJ2-2; no clear D gene. Germline CDR1 MDHEN, CDR2 SYDVKM. This CDR3 is built from 12 residues. Between the trimmed V and J ends, which lost 6 bases and 5 bases, there was a span of 7 bases. CDR3 sequence (DNA): TGTGCCAGCAGGGATTGGACCGGGGAGCTGTTTTTT. The encoded protein is CASRDWTGELFF.

For this clone: The CDR3 does not end in the conserved phenylalanine or tryptophan, so this is likely a read error. It is unclear where the CDR3 begins or ends on the DNA, so no DNA is shown, and the CDR3 is as TCRdb lists it. This rearrangement joins TRBV28 to TRBJ1-4. The CDR3 length is 14 residues, termini included. Germline CDR1 reads MDHEN; CDR2 reads SYDVKM. CDR3 residues: CASSTTPYSQPPVL.

V is TRBV27 and J is TRBJ2-7; a possible D gene is TRBD1 (6 bases). The CDR3 consists of 15 residues. Trimming removed 5 bases at V and 0 bases at J, with 14 bases between. Germline CDR1 MNHEY, CDR2 SMNVEV (reference sequence). The CDR3 DNA reads as TGTGCCAGCAGTCCCGGGACACCTTTCTCCTACGAGCAGTACTTC. Protein sequence: CASSPGTPFSYEQYF.

Regarding this clone: The sample carries other DNA sequences with the same CDR3. The chain uses TRBV7-3 and TRBJ2-5; either TRBD1 or TRBD2 may supply D (5 bases each). Germline CDR1 and CDR2: SGHTA and FQGTGA. V lost 3 bases to trimming and J lost 3 bases, with 8 bases between them. CDR3 length: 13 residues. DNA for the CDR3: TGTGCCAGCAGCTTGGGGACCAAAGAGACCCAGTACTTC. Translating gives CASSLGTKETQYF.

DNA for the CDR3: TGTGCCAGCAGCCCATCGTGGGGGGGCGCGAGCTCCTACGAGCAGTACTTC. Amino acids: CASSPSWGGASSYEQYF. This chain connects TRBV4-2 to TRBJ2-7, with a possible D match to TRBD2 (7 bases). The CDR3 consists of 17 residues. CDR1 and CDR2 from the germline V gene are LGHNA and YNFKEQ. V lost 4 bases, J lost 0 bases, and 19 bases lay in between.

The V and J genes are TRBV4-1 and TRBJ1-1; TRBD1 matches 12 bases. The CDR3 has 15 amino acids. Per germline, CDR1 MGHRA and CDR2 YSYEKL. The V gene end was trimmed by 4 bases and the J gene end by 4 bases; junction bases not matched to a gene: 4. In DNA form, the CDR3 reads TGCGCCAGCAGCCCGGGACAGGGGGCGCGCACTGAAGCTTTCTTT. Its translation: CASSPGQGARTEAFF.

This clone was found once. The CDR3 sequence is CASSEIGGRAYEQYF. CDR3 in DNA: TGTGCCAGCAGTGAAATTGGCGGGAGAGCCTACGAGCAGTACTTC. The rearrangement links TRBV6-1 to TRBJ2-7; 7 positions match TRBD2. J was trimmed by 2 bases and V by 2 bases; bases with no gene match: 6. CDR1 MNHNS and CDR2 SASEGT come from the germline V gene. The CDR3 is made up of 15 amino acids.

This clone was observed a handful of times. This sequence joins TRBV18 and TRBJ2-2; no definite D call. CDR1 and CDR2 from the germline V gene are KGHSH and LQKENI. This CDR3 has 14 residues. Between the trimmed V and J ends, which lost 0 bases and 1 base, there was a span of 3 bases. For the CDR3, the DNA is TGTGCCAGCTCACCACCGGGGAACACCGGGGAGCTGTTTTTT. It translates to CASSPPGNTGELFF. Together with reference TRBV18 and TRBJ2-2, the CDR3 gives the full variable domain: NAGVMQNPRHLVRRRGQEARLRCSPMKGHSHVYWYRQLPEEGLKFMVYLQKENIIDESGMPKERFSAEFPKEGPSILRIQQVVRGDSAAYFCASSPPGNTGELFFGEGSRLTVL.

The gene calls are TRBV7-9 and TRBJ2-1, with no clear D. V lost 5 bases, J lost 2 bases, and 4 bases lay in between. Germline CDR1 SEHNR, CDR2 FQNEAQ (reference sequence). The CDR3 has 12 amino acids. The CDR3 sequence: CASSPTYNEQFF. CDR3 nucleotide sequence: TGTGCCAGCAGCCCAACCTACAATGAGCAGTTCTTC.

This CDR3 is CASSSRDQTYEQYF. DNA of the CDR3: TGTGCCAGCAGCTCCCGGGACCAGACCTACGAGCAGTACTTC. This chain joins TRBV7-9 and TRBJ2-7; D assignment may be TRBD1 or TRBD2 (5 bases each). The length of the CDR3 is 14 residues. V lost 4 bases to trimming and J lost 2 bases, with 12 bases between them. CDR1 is SEHNR and CDR2 is FQNEAQ in the germline V gene (reference sequence).

The V gene is TRBV28, the J gene TRBJ2-5; D tentatively fits TRBD1 or TRBD2 (7 bases each). This CDR3 has 15 amino acids. With 5 bases removed from V and 1 base from J, the gap between germline ends came to 14 bases. Germline loops: CDR1 MDHEN, CDR2 SYDVKM. The CDR3 spells CASSGGGQTQETQYF. CDR3 coding DNA: TGTGCCAGCAGTGGGGGGGGACAGACCCAAGAGACCCAGTACTTC.

V and J are TRBV12-3 or TRBV12-4 and TRBJ1-2; D is undetermined. With 2 bases removed from V and 3 bases from J, the gap between germline ends came to 4 bases. This CDR3 comprises 12 residues. CDR3 in amino acids: CASSLTDYGYTF. The CDR3, as DNA: TGTGCCAGCAGTTTAACTGACTATGGCTACACCTTC.

The chain links TRBV5-1 to TRBJ2-7; D unresolved. Trimming cost V 0 bases and J 3 bases, with 7 bases left between them. The CDR3 consists of 13 residues. Germline V gene sequence: CDR1 SGHRS, CDR2 YFSETQ. The CDR3, as DNA: TGCGCCAGCAGCTTGGCGCCAGACTACGAGCAGTACTTC. Translating gives CASSLAPDYEQYF.